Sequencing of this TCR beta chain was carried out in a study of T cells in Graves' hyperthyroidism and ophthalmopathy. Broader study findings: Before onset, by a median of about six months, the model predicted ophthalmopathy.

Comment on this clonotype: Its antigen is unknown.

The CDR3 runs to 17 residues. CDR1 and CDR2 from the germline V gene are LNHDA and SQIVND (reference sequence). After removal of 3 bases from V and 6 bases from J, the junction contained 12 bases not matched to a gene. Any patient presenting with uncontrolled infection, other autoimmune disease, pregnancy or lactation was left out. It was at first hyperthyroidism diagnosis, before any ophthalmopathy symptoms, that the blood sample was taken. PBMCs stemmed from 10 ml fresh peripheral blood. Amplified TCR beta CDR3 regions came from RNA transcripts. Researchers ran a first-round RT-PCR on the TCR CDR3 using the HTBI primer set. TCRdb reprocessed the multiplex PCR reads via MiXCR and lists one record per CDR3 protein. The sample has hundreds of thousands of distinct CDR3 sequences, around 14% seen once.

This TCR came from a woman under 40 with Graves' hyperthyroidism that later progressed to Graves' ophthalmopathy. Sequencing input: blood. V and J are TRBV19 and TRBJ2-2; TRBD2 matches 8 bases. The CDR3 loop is CASSIGEEREIPGELFF. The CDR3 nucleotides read TGTGCCAGTAGTATCGGCGAGGAGCGGGAGATACCCGGGGAGCTGTTTTTT.